These T cell receptor beta chains were read from a single sample in a study of ipilimumab plus nivolumab after autologous stem cell transplantation. Profiled with immunoSEQ multiplex PCR; TCRdb holds only in-frame clones, not every one. Found here are around 20,000 clones, around four fifths of them singletons; the top ten hold over 15%. Sequenced material: PBMCs, taken in a trial of ipilimumab plus nivolumab as post-transplant consolidation. Every receptor here comes from a male donor with diffuse large B-cell lymphoma. CDR3s include the opening cysteine and the closing phenylalanine or tryptophan. Each record gives: D gene, V gene, clone size, J gene, CDR3 DNA, CDR3 protein. D genes are given only for firm matches. Size tells how often a clone was seen (once, few, many) or the class of an expanded clone, and some rows leave it out.

d_call: NA
v_call: TRBV11-2
clone_size: NA
j_call: TRBJ2-3
cdr3_nt: TGTGCCAGCAGCTTCCGGGCCAGTGGGACAGATACGCAGTATTTT
cdr3_aa: CASSFRASGTDTQYF

d_call: TRBD1
v_call: TRBV9
clone_size: NA
j_call: TRBJ2-1
cdr3_nt: TGTGCCAGCAGCGTAGGGACAGGGGTCGGCTACAATGAGCAGTTCTTC
cdr3_aa: CASSVGTGVGYNEQFF

d_call: NA
v_call: TRBV18
clone_size: NA
j_call: TRBJ1-1
cdr3_nt: TGTGCCAGCCTAAGAGACGGACTAACTGAAGCTTTCTTT
cdr3_aa: CASLRDGLTEAFF

d_call: NA
v_call: TRBV13
clone_size: NA
j_call: TRBJ2-7
cdr3_nt: TGTGCCAGCAGCGGGGACCCGCCCTACGAGCAGTACTTC
cdr3_aa: CASSGDPPYEQYF

d_call: NA
v_call: TRBV28
clone_size: NA
j_call: TRBJ1-1
cdr3_nt: TGTGCCAGCAGCCTAACAGGGAGGAACACTGAAGCTTTCTTT
cdr3_aa: CASSLTGRNTEAFF

d_call: TRBD1
v_call: TRBV5-1
clone_size: NA
j_call: TRBJ2-2
cdr3_nt: TGCGCCAGCAGCTTGGGAGGGACAGACACCGGGGAGCTGTTTTTT
cdr3_aa: CASSLGGTDTGELFF

d_call: TRBD1
v_call: TRBV5-1
clone_size: once
j_call: TRBJ2-2
cdr3_nt: TGCGCCAGCAGCTTACAGGGGACGGGGACCGGGGAGCTGTTTTTT
cdr3_aa: CASSLQGTGTGELFF

d_call: TRBD1
v_call: TRBV18
clone_size: NA
j_call: TRBJ2-2
cdr3_nt: TGTGCCAGCTCACCAACGCCGGGACAGGGTGTTTTACCCGGGGAGCTGTTTTTT
cdr3_aa: CASSPTPGQGVLPGELFF

d_call: TRBD2
v_call: TRBV7-3
clone_size: NA
j_call: TRBJ2-5
cdr3_nt: TGTGCCAGCAGCTTTAGCGGGGGGGGAGAGACCCAGTACTTC
cdr3_aa: CASSFSGGGETQYF

d_call: TRBD1
v_call: TRBV7-2
clone_size: NA
j_call: TRBJ2-3
cdr3_nt: TGTGCCAGCAGCTGGGGGACAGAAGGCGATACGCAGTATTTT
cdr3_aa: CASSWGTEGDTQYF

d_call: NA
v_call: TRBV4-3
clone_size: NA
j_call: TRBJ1-5
cdr3_nt: TGCGCCAGCAGCCAAGAGCGGGACACAAATCAGCCCCAGCATTTT
cdr3_aa: CASSQERDTNQPQHF

d_call: TRBD1
v_call: TRBV7-9
clone_size: once
j_call: TRBJ1-2
cdr3_nt: TGTGCCAGCCCCGGACAGGGAAGTGGCTACACCTTC
cdr3_aa: CASPGQGSGYTF

d_call: NA
v_call: TRBV7-8
clone_size: NA
j_call: TRBJ1-5
cdr3_nt: TGTGCCAGCAGCTTAGCCTCCGGGAGCCGGAATCAGCCCCAGCATTTT
cdr3_aa: CASSLASGSRNQPQHF

d_call: NA
v_call: TRBV21-1
clone_size: NA
j_call: TRBJ2-7
cdr3_nt: TGTGCCAGCATTACACAGGGACAGGGTGGCTACGAGCAGTACTTC
cdr3_aa: CASITQGQGGYEQYF

d_call: NA
v_call: TRBV28
clone_size: once
j_call: TRBJ2-7
cdr3_nt: TGTGCCAGCAGTTTTAATTTAGGAATCCTCTCCTACGAGCAGTACTTC
cdr3_aa: CASSFNLGILSYEQYF

d_call: NA
v_call: TRBV7-9
clone_size: NA
j_call: TRBJ1-2
cdr3_nt: TGTGCCAGCTCCGGAGGGGTCGATTATTCCTATGGCTACACCTTC
cdr3_aa: CASSGGVDYSYGYTF

d_call: NA
v_call: TRBV9
clone_size: NA
j_call: TRBJ2-5
cdr3_nt: TGTGCCAGCAGCGTAGAGGGGGGGCCGTGGGAGACCCAGTACTTC
cdr3_aa: CASSVEGGPWETQYF

d_call: TRBD1
v_call: TRBV28
clone_size: few
j_call: TRBJ2-3
cdr3_nt: TGTGCCAGCAGTCCCCCAGGGGGAGGCACAGATACGCAGTATTTT
cdr3_aa: CASSPPGGGTDTQYF

d_call: NA
v_call: TRBV28
clone_size: NA
j_call: TRBJ1-2
cdr3_nt: TGTGCCAGCAGCCCCGACCTGGACAGCTATGGCTACACCTTC
cdr3_aa: CASSPDLDSYGYTF

d_call: TRBD1
v_call: TRBV19
clone_size: NA
j_call: TRBJ2-5
cdr3_nt: TGTGCCAGTAGTAGGGGACAGGCGATCCAAGAGACCCAGTACTTC
cdr3_aa: CASSRGQAIQETQYF

d_call: TRBD1
v_call: TRBV30
clone_size: NA
j_call: TRBJ2-7
cdr3_nt: TGTGCCTGGAGGAGGGACAGGGGGCCCTACGAGCAGTACTTC
cdr3_aa: CAWRRDRGPYEQYF

d_call: TRBD1
v_call: TRBV18
clone_size: NA
j_call: TRBJ1-5
cdr3_nt: TGTGCCAGCTCAGATAGGACAGGAAATAGCAATCAGCCCCAGCATTTT
cdr3_aa: CASSDRTGNSNQPQHF

d_call: NA
v_call: TRBV2
clone_size: NA
j_call: TRBJ2-7
cdr3_nt: TGTGCCAGCACCATGACAGGTCCCTACGAGCAGTACTTC
cdr3_aa: CASTMTGPYEQYF

d_call: NA
v_call: TRBV6-5
clone_size: NA
j_call: TRBJ2-1
cdr3_nt: TGTGCCAGCAGTGGCGAAGGCTGGGCTGAGCAGTTCTTC
cdr3_aa: CASSGEGWAEQFF

d_call: NA
v_call: TRBV7-9
clone_size: NA
j_call: TRBJ2-3
cdr3_nt: TGTGCCAGCAGCGGAGGGGGAGATACGCAGTATTTT
cdr3_aa: CASSGGGDTQYF

d_call: NA
v_call: TRBV5-1
clone_size: few
j_call: TRBJ2-1
cdr3_nt: TGCGCCAGCAGCCTAGGGACCCAGGACAATGAGCAGTTCTTC
cdr3_aa: CASSLGTQDNEQFF

d_call: NA
v_call: TRBV19
clone_size: NA
j_call: TRBJ1-2
cdr3_nt: TGTGCCAGTAGTTTCCACACAGAGACGACCTATGGCTACACCTTC
cdr3_aa: CASSFHTETTYGYTF

d_call: TRBD2
v_call: TRBV5-1
clone_size: NA
j_call: TRBJ2-7
cdr3_nt: TGCGCCAGCAGCTTGGGACTAGCTCGGGCCTTGAGCTCCTACGAGCAGTACTTC
cdr3_aa: CASSLGLARALSSYEQYF

d_call: NA
v_call: TRBV9
clone_size: few
j_call: TRBJ1-1
cdr3_nt: TGTGCCAGCAGCGTAACCTCACATGGGGGTGCTGAAGCTTTCTTT
cdr3_aa: CASSVTSHGGAEAFF

d_call: NA
v_call: TRBV11-2
clone_size: few
j_call: TRBJ2-1
cdr3_nt: TGTGCCAGCAGCCCGGCGGGCCCACCAAGTGGCAATGAGCAGTTCTTC
cdr3_aa: CASSPAGPPSGNEQFF

d_call: NA
v_call: TRBV5-1
clone_size: NA
j_call: TRBJ1-1
cdr3_nt: TGCGCCAGCAGCTCGGGGGTATGGGACCCCGAAGCTTTCTTT
cdr3_aa: CASSSGVWDPEAFF

d_call: NA
v_call: TRBV6-1
clone_size: NA
j_call: TRBJ2-7
cdr3_nt: TGTGCCAGCAGTGACAGGCTAGGCGAGCAGTACTTC
cdr3_aa: CASSDRLGEQYF

d_call: TRBD2
v_call: TRBV4-2
clone_size: NA
j_call: TRBJ2-5
cdr3_nt: TGTGCCAGCAGCAAAAGGACTAGCGGGGGGGCTCTCCAAGAGACCCAGTACTTC
cdr3_aa: CASSKRTSGGALQETQYF

d_call: TRBD1
v_call: TRBV19
clone_size: few
j_call: TRBJ1-5
cdr3_nt: TGTGCCAGTAGGGGACAGCCTAATCAGCCCCAGCATTTT
cdr3_aa: CASRGQPNQPQHF

d_call: TRBD2
v_call: TRBV18
clone_size: NA
j_call: TRBJ2-3
cdr3_nt: TGTGCCAGCCTCCTTTTGAAAAGCGGGGACACAGATACGCAGTATTTT
cdr3_aa: CASLLLKSGDTDTQYF

d_call: TRBD1
v_call: TRBV4-1
clone_size: once
j_call: TRBJ2-7
cdr3_nt: TGCGCCAGCAGCCAAAGAACTCCCCCCGGGACAGGGCTTTACGAGCAGTACTTC
cdr3_aa: CASSQRTPPGTGLYEQYF

d_call: NA
v_call: TRBV5-1
clone_size: NA
j_call: TRBJ1-4
cdr3_nt: TGCGCCAGCAGCTTGGTCGGGGACGTACATGAAAAACTGTTTTTT
cdr3_aa: CASSLVGDVHEKLFF

d_call: TRBD1
v_call: TRBV10-3
clone_size: NA
j_call: TRBJ1-1
cdr3_nt: TGTGCCGTCTCGACAGGGACTAACACTGAAGCTTTCTTT
cdr3_aa: CAVSTGTNTEAFF

d_call: NA
v_call: TRBV12-5
clone_size: NA
j_call: TRBJ1-6
cdr3_nt: TGTGCTAGTGGTGTCCATCAACTTCCCAGACGGAATTCACCCCTCCACTTT
cdr3_aa: CASGVHQLPRRNSPLHF